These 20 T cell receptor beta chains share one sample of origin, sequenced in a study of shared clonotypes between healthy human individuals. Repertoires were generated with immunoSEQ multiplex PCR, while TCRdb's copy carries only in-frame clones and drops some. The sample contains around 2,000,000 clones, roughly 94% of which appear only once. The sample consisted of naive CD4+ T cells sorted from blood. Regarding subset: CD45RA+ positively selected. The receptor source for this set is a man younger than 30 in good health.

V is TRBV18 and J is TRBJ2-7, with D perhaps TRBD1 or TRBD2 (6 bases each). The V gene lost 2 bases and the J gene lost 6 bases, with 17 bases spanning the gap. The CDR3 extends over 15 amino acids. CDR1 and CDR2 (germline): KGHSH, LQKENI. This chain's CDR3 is CASSPERGTSREQYF. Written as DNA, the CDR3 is TGTGCCAGCTCACCAGAACGCGGGACATCCCGCGAGCAGTACTTC.

The CDR3: CASSSSPWTGLPDTQYF. In DNA, the CDR3 is TGTGCCAGCAGTTCGAGTCCCTGGACAGGGCTTCCAGATACGCAGTATTTT. The chain recombines TRBV28 with TRBJ2-3; 8 bases match TRBD1. Germline V gene sequence: CDR1 MDHEN, CDR2 SYDVKM. With V trimmed by 4 bases and J by 4 bases, 13 bases remained unmatched. CDR3 length: 17 amino acids.

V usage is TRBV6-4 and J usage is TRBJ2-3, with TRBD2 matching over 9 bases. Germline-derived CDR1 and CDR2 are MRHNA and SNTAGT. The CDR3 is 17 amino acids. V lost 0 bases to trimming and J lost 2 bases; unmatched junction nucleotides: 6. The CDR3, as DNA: TGTGCCAGCAGTGACTCGAAACTAGCGGGTTTCACAGATACGCAGTATTTT. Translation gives CASSDSKLAGFTDTQYF.

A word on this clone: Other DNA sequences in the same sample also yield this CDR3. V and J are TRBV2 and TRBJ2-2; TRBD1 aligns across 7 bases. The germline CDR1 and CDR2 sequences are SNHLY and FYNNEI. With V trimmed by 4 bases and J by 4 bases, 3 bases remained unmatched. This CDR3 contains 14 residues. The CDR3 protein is CASSGTGPTGELFF. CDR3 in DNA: TGTGCCAGCAGTGGGACAGGTCCCACCGGGGAGCTGTTTTTT.

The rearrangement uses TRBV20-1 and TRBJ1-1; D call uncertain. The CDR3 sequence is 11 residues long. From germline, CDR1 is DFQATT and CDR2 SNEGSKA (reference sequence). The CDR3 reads CRGVLNTEAFF. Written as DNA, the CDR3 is TGCAGGGGAGTTCTGAACACTGAAGCTTTCTTT.

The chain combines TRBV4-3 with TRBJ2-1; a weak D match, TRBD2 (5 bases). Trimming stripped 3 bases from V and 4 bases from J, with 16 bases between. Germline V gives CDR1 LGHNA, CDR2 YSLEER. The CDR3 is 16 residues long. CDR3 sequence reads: CASSQAASGAYNEQFF. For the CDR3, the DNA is TGCGCCAGCAGCCAGGCGGCGAGCGGCGCTTACAATGAGCAGTTCTTC.

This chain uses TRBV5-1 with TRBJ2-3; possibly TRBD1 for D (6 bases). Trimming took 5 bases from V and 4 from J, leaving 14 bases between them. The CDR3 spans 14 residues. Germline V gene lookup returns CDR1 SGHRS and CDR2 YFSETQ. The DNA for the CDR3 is TGCGCCAGCAGTCCAGGGGATATCCCAGATACGCAGTATTTT. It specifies CASSPGDIPDTQYF.

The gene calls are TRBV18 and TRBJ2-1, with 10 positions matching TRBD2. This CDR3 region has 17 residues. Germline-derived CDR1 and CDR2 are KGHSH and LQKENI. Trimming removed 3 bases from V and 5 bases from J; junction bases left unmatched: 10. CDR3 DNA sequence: TGTGCCAGCTCACCCCCGGGGCTAGCGGGAGTAAACAATGAGCAGTTCTTC. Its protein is CASSPPGLAGVNNEQFF.

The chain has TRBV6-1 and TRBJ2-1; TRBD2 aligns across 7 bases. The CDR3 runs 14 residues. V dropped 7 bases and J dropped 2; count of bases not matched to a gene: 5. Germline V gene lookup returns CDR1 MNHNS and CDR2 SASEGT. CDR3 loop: CASIGTITYNEQFF. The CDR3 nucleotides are TGTGCCAGCATCGGGACTATCACCTACAATGAGCAGTTCTTC.

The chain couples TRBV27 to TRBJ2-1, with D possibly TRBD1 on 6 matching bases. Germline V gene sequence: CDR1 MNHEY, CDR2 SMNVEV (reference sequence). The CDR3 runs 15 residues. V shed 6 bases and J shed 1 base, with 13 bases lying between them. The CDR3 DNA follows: TGTGCCAGCAGAGCCGGACAGTGGTCCTACAATGAGCAGTTCTTC. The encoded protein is CASRAGQWSYNEQFF.

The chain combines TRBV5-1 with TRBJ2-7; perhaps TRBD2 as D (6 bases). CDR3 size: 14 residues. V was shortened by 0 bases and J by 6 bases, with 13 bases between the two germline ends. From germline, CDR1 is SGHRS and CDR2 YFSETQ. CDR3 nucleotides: TGCGCCAGCAGCTTGGTGCCGCAGACTAGCGAGCAGTACTTC. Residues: CASSLVPQTSEQYF. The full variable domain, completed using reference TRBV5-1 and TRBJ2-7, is KAGVTQTPRYLIKTRGQQVTLSCSPISGHRSVSWYQQTPGQGLQFLFEYFSETQRNKGNFPGRFSGRQFSNSRSEMNVSTLELGDSALYLCASSLVPQTSEQYFGPGTRLTVT.

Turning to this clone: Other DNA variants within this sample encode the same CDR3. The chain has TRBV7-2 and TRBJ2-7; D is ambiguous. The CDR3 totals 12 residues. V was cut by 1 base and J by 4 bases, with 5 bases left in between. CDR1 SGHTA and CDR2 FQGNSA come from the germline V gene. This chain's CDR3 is CASSLGQYEQYF. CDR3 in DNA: TGTGCCAGCAGCTTAGGACAATACGAGCAGTACTTC.

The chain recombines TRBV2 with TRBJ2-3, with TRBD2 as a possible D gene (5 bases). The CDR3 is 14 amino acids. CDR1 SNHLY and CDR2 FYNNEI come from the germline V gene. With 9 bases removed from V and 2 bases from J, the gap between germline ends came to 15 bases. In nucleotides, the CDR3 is TGTGCCAGGGAGGCGAGAACTTCCACAGATACGCAGTATTTT. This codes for CAREARTSTDTQYF.

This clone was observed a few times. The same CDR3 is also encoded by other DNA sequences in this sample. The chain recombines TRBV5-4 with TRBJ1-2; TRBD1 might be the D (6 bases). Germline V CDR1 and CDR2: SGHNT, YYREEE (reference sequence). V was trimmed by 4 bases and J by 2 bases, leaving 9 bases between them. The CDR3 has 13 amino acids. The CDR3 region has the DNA TGTGCCAGCAGCCCGGACAGCAACTATGGCTACACCTTC. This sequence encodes CASSPDSNYGYTF.

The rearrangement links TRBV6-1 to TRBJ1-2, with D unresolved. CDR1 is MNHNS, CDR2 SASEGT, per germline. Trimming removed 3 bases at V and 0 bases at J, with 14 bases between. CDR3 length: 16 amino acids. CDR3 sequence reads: CASSEGFGGANYGYTF. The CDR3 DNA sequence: TGTGCCAGCAGTGAGGGATTCGGCGGAGCTAACTATGGCTACACCTTC.

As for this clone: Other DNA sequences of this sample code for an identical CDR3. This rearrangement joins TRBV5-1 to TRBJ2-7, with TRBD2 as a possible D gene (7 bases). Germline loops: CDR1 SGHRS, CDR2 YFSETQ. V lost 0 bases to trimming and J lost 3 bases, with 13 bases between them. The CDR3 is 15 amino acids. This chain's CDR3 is CASSLEAGAIYEQYF. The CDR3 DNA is TGCGCCAGCAGCTTGGAGGCGGGGGCCATCTACGAGCAGTACTTC.

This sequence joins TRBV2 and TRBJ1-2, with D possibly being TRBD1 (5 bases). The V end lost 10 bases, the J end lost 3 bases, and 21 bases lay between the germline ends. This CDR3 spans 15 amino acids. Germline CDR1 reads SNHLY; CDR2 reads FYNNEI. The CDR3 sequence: CAKMGPFEVDYGYTF. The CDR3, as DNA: TGTGCCAAAATGGGACCCTTTGAGGTTGACTATGGCTACACCTTC. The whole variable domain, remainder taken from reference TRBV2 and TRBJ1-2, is EPEVTQTPSHQVTQMGQEVILRCVPISNHLYFYWYRQILGQKVEFLVSFYNNEISEKSEIFDDQFSVERPDGSNFTLKIRSTKLEDSAMYFCAKMGPFEVDYGYTFGSGTRLTVV.

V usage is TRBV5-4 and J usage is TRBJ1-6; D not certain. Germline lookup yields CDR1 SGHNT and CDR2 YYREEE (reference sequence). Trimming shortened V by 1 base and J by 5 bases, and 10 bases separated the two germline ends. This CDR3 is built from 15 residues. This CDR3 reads CASSLKTNNNSPLHF. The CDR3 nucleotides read TGTGCCAGCAGCTTGAAAACGAATAATAATTCACCCCTCCACTTT. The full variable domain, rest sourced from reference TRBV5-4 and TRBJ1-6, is ETGVTQSPTHLIKTRGQQVTLRCSSQSGHNTVSWYQQALGQGPQFIFQYYREEENGRGNFPPRFSGLQFPNYSSELNVNALELDDSALYLCASSLKTNNNSPLHFGNGTRLTVT.

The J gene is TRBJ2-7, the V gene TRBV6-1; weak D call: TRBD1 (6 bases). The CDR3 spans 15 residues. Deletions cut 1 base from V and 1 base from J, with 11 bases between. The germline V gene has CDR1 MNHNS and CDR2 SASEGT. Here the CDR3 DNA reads TGTGCCAGCAGTGAAGGAGCCACAGGGTCCTACGAGCAGTACTTC. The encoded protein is CASSEGATGSYEQYF.

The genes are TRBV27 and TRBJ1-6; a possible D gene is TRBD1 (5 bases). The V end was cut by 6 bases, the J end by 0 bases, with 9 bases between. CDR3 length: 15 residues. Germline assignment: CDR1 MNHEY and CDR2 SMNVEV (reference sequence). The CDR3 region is CASSYRSSYNSPLHF. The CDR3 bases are TGTGCCAGCAGCTACAGGAGCTCCTATAATTCACCCCTCCACTTT.